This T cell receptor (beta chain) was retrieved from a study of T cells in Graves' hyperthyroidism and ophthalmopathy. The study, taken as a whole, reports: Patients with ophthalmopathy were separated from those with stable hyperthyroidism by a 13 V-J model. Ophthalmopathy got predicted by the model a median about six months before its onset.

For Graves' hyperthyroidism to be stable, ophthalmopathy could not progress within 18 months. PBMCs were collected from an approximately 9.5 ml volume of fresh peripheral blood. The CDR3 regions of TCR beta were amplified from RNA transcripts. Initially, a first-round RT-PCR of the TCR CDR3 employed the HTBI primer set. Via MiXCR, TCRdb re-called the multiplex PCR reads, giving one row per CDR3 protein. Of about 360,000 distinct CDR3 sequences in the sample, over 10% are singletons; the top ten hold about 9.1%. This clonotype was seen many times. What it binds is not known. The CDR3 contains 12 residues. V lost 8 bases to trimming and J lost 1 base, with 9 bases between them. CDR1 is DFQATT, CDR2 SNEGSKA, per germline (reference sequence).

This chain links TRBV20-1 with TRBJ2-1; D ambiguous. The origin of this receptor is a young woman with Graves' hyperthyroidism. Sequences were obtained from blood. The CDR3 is CSRVGSYNEQFF. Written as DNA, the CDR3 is TGCAGTCGCGTCGGGTCCTACAATGAGCAGTTCTTC.